One and the same sample provided the 27 T cell receptor beta chains below, sequenced in a study of T-cell reconstitution after alpha-beta-depleted transplantation in children. During its preparation, the TCRbeta library received unique molecular identifiers. One entry per CDR3 protein, called by TCRdb with MiXCR from the PCR reads. The table shows about 350,000 distinct CDR3 sequences, with 15% to 20% occurring only once. The starting material was PBMCs, mostly from graft donor cells, obtained 360 days after TCRalphabeta/CD19-depleted stem cell transplant. All receptors derive from a male patient between 2 and 15 years old who had a stem cell transplant for acute lymphoblastic leukemia, so the T cells may come from the graft donor.

V is TRBV10-3 and J is TRBJ1-5; 7 bases agree with TRBD1. Germline V gene data show CDR1 as ENHRY and CDR2 as SYGVKD. The CDR3 is 16 residues long. The ends lost 4 bases at V and 1 base at J; junction bases unmatched: 7. CDR3 protein: CAISADRVVSNQPQHF. In DNA, the CDR3 is TGTGCCATCAGTGCCGACAGGGTCGTGAGCAATCAGCCCCAGCATTTT.

This clonotype has more than one count but fewer than ten. J is TRBJ2-3 and V is TRBV6-2 or TRBV6-3; TRBD2 aligns across 7 bases. Germline CDR1 is MNHEY and CDR2 is SVGEGT. V lost 2 bases, J lost 2 bases, and 4 bases stayed unmatched. The CDR3 loop spans 15 amino acids. The CDR3 DNA is TGTGCCAGCAGTTACAAGGGACTACTCACAGATACGCAGTATTTT. Protein: CASSYKGLLTDTQYF.

The chain employs TRBV11-2 and TRBJ1-1; no reliable D call. This CDR3 contains 15 residues. V lost 1 base and J lost 2, with 11 bases in between. Germline assignment: CDR1 SGHAT and CDR2 FQNNGV. This chain's CDR3 is CASSLGAGVNTEAFF. Written as DNA, the CDR3 is TGTGCCAGCAGCTTAGGTGCAGGAGTAAACACTGAAGCTTTCTTT.

The V call is TRBV10-2, the J call TRBJ2-7; TRBD1 or TRBD2 may be the D gene (5 bases each). V was pared by 11 bases and J by 2 bases, with 13 bases between. Germline CDR1 reads WSHSY; CDR2 reads SAAADI. CDR3 length: 12 amino acids. The CDR3 reads CASREPPYEQYF. The CDR3 coding sequence is TGCGCCTCCAGGGAGCCTCCCTACGAGCAGTACTTC.

J is TRBJ1-5 and V is TRBV12-3 or TRBV12-4, with 11 nucleotides matching TRBD1. The CDR3 runs to 16 residues. Trimming at V came to 6 bases and at J to 3 bases, leaving 7 bases not matched to a gene. This CDR3 is CASSRTGGAYNQPQHF. CDR3 sequence (DNA): TGTGCCAGCAGCAGGACAGGGGGCGCTTACAATCAGCCCCAGCATTTT.

The V gene is TRBV20-1, the J gene TRBJ1-1; TRBD1 matches 7 bases. This CDR3 is built from 14 residues. Germline V gene lookup returns CDR1 DFQATT and CDR2 SNEGSKA (reference sequence). V shed 3 bases, J shed 6 bases, and the junction held 10 bases outside the gene matches. This CDR3 is CSARNVGRGPEAFF. The DNA of the CDR3 is TGCAGTGCTAGGAACGTAGGTAGGGGGCCTGAAGCTTTCTTT.

This chain uses TRBV28 with TRBJ2-7; D is unclear. CDR3 size: 17 residues. V lost 2 bases and J lost 0, with 17 bases in between. Germline lookup yields CDR1 MDHEN and CDR2 SYDVKM. CDR3 DNA sequence: TGTGCCAGCAGTTTAGCGCCCTCTGGGCAGGCCTCCTACGAGCAGTACTTC. This gives the protein CASSLAPSGQASYEQYF.

This clonotype was counted only a few times. The J gene is TRBJ1-2, the V gene TRBV12-3 or TRBV12-4, with TRBD1 identical over 7 bases. The CDR3 is 15 residues long. V was pared by 0 bases and J by 8 bases, with 9 bases of the junction left unmatched. Here the CDR3 DNA reads TGTGCCAGCAGTTTAGCGCAGGGACAGCTAAACGGCTACACCTTC. It encodes CASSLAQGQLNGYTF.

This clonotype turned up a few times. The rearrangement uses TRBV6-4 and TRBJ2-1; TRBD2 matches at 12 bases. This CDR3 comprises 16 residues. V trimming: 2 bases; J trimming: 6 bases; junction bases outside the gene matches: 5. Germline V lookup: CDR1 MRHNA, CDR2 SNTAGT. The CDR3 coding sequence is TGTGCCAGCAGTGACGCTAGCGGGAGGGCTTTCAATGAGCAGTTCTTC. Its protein product is CASSDASGRAFNEQFF.

This clonotype has a count of ten or more. This chain connects TRBV12-3 or TRBV12-4 to TRBJ2-1; D remains unclear. Trimming pared 5 bases from V and 3 bases from J, leaving 8 bases between. The CDR3 consists of 13 residues. The CDR3 sequence is CASSISDYNEQFF. In nucleotides, the CDR3 is TGTGCCAGCAGTATTTCGGACTACAATGAGCAGTTCTTC.

Concerning this clonotype itself: A single base separates this from a much larger clone, so it may be a read error. Given the absence of the conserved phenylalanine or tryptophan at the CDR3 end, a read error is likely. The V call is TRBV12-3 or TRBV12-4, the J call TRBJ2-1; D gene ambiguous. V was cut by 3 bases and J by 10 bases, with 10 bases left in between. This CDR3 spans 12 amino acids. The CDR3, as DNA: TGTGCCAGCAGTTTTCAGGTTCTGGAGCAGTTCTCC. It encodes CASSFQVLEQFS.

The sample holds many counts of this clonotype. J is TRBJ2-2 and V is TRBV29-1, with 7 bases that match TRBD2. Germline V gives CDR1 SQVTM, CDR2 ANQGSEA. V lost 6 bases, J lost 3 bases, and 13 bases stayed unmatched. CDR3 size: 16 residues. The CDR3 nucleotides are TGCAGCGTCGCAACCGGGTCTAGCGGTTACACCGGGGAGCTGTTTTTT. Amino acids: CSVATGSSGYTGELFF.

This clonotype was counted ten times or more. The V call is TRBV12-3 or TRBV12-4, the J call TRBJ2-7; TRBD1 aligns across 9 bases. The ends lost 6 bases at V and 5 bases at J; junction bases unmatched: 8. CDR3 length equals 14 residues. The CDR3 DNA is TGTGCCAGCAGGGACAGGGGAAGTGTTAACGAGCAGTACTTC. It encodes CASRDRGSVNEQYF.

This chain joins TRBV28 and TRBJ2-4; TRBD1 matches 10 bases. The CDR3 runs to 16 residues. The trim removed 6 bases at V and 2 bases at J, leaving 7 bases unmatched. The V gene's germline CDR1 is MDHEN and CDR2 SYDVKM. The CDR3 coding sequence is TGTGCCAGCAGGAGAGACAGGGGGCGCTCCAAAAACATTCAGTACTTC. It specifies CASRRDRGRSKNIQYF.

This rearrangement joins TRBV7-3 to TRBJ2-3; the match to TRBD2 covers 9 bases. Germline trimming cut 6 bases from V and 14 bases from J; bases unmatched to any gene: 12. Germline V gene data show CDR1 as SGHTA and CDR2 as FQGTGA. This CDR3 comprises 13 residues. The CDR3 nucleotides are TGTGCCAGCAGTCCGGGGGTAGCGGGAGTTATGTATTTT. This codes for CASSPGVAGVMYF.

The rearrangement links TRBV27 to TRBJ2-1; D ambiguous. This CDR3 contains 15 residues. The ends were cut back, 2 bases at V and 7 bases at J, with 15 bases in the middle. CDR1 MNHEY and CDR2 SMNVEV come from the germline V gene (reference sequence). In nucleotides, the CDR3 is TGTGCCAGCAGTTTAACCGATTCAAGGTGGAATGAGCAGTTCTTC. Its protein product is CASSLTDSRWNEQFF.

This clonotype has a handful of counts. The CDR3 DNA reads TGTGCCAGCAGCTTAGCCCCCCGGACAGGGGAGGATACGCAGTATTTT. This encodes CASSLAPRTGEDTQYF. This sequence joins TRBV11-2 and TRBJ2-3, with 9 positions matching TRBD1. The CDR3 runs 16 residues. V lost 1 base to trimming and J lost 6 bases; unmatched junction nucleotides: 8. Germline V gives CDR1 SGHAT, CDR2 FQNNGV.

V is TRBV5-1 and J is TRBJ2-2, with D unresolved. Per germline, CDR1 SGHRS and CDR2 YFSETQ. The V and J ends lost 8 bases and 6 bases respectively, with 17 bases between them. This CDR3 spans 14 amino acids. Here the CDR3 reads CARALESRPGELFF. CDR3 bases: TGCGCCAGGGCGCTAGAGTCAAGGCCCGGGGAGCTGTTTTTT. Filled out from reference TRBV5-1 and TRBJ2-2, the complete variable domain reads KAGVTQTPRYLIKTRGQQVTLSCSPISGHRSVSWYQQTPGQGLQFLFEYFSETQRNKGNFPGRFSGRQFSNSRSEMNVSTLELGDSALYLCARALESRPGELFFGEGSRLTVL.

There are many counts of this clonotype. J is TRBJ2-5 and V is TRBV29-1; D gene ambiguous. This CDR3 region has 10 residues. Germline CDR1 is SQVTM and CDR2 is ANQGSEA. With 5 bases removed from V and 5 bases from J, the gap between germline ends came to 6 bases. The DNA for the CDR3 is TGCAGCGTTCCATTGGAGACCCAGTACTTC. Translation gives CSVPLETQYF. The whole variable domain, filled in from reference TRBV29-1 and TRBJ2-5, reads SAVISQKPSRDICQRGTSLTIQCQVDSQVTMMFWYRQQPGQSLTLIATANQGSEATYESGFVIDKFPISRPNLTFSTLTVSNMSPEDSSIYLCSVPLETQYFGPGTRLLVL.

This clonotype came up a few times. The chain carries TRBV18 and TRBJ1-6; TRBD1 might be the D (6 bases). This CDR3 contains 15 residues. Germline-derived CDR1 and CDR2 are KGHSH and LQKENI. Deletions cut 1 base from V and 10 bases from J, with 14 bases between. CDR3 residues: CASSPRAGVESPLHF. The DNA of the CDR3 is TGTGCCAGCTCACCACGGGCAGGGGTGGAATCACCCCTCCACTTT.

This clonotype was counted a few times. The CDR3 coding sequence is TGTGCCAGCAGTCTTTCAAGGGGCAGCCAAGAGACCCAGTACTTC. Amino acid sequence: CASSLSRGSQETQYF. The chain joins TRBV12-3 or TRBV12-4 to TRBJ2-5; D possibly corresponds to TRBD1 (5 bases). Trimming removed 5 bases from V and 1 base from J, with 14 bases in between. This CDR3 has 15 amino acids.

The V gene is TRBV2, the J gene TRBJ1-1; a weak D match, TRBD1 (6 bases). The V end was cut by 6 bases, the J end by 8 bases, with 16 bases between. Germline CDR1 is SNHLY and CDR2 is FYNNEI. The CDR3 is made up of 13 amino acids. The CDR3 DNA follows: TGTGCCAGCAGATCCTCTATTGGGACAGAAGCTTTCTTT. Translated, it gives CASRSSIGTEAFF.

This chain joins TRBV6-5 and TRBJ2-7; TRBD2 matches 8 bases. This CDR3 contains 16 residues. Trimming cost V 0 bases and J 0 bases; bases outside gene matches: 4. In germline, CDR1 is MNHEY, CDR2 SVGAGI. CDR3 nucleotides: TGTGCCAGCAGTTACTCAGGCGGGAGGTACTCCTACGAGCAGTACTTC. Translation: CASSYSGGRYSYEQYF.

V is TRBV28 and J is TRBJ2-3; D remains unclear. The CDR3 length is 15 residues. V was trimmed by 6 bases and J by 1 base, leaving 14 bases between them. CDR1 and CDR2 (germline): MDHEN, SYDVKM. CDR3 protein: CASSLGVGGTDTQYF. The CDR3 DNA reads as TGTGCCAGCAGCTTAGGCGTCGGAGGCACAGATACGCAGTATTTT. The entire variable domain, with the rest obtained from reference TRBV28 and TRBJ2-3, is as follows: DVKVTQSSRYLVKRTGEKVFLECVQDMDHENMFWYRQDPGLGLRLIYFSYDVKMKEKGDIPEGYSVSREKKERFSLILESASTNQTSMYLCASSLGVGGTDTQYFGPGTRLTVL.

The J gene is TRBJ2-3, the V gene TRBV27; 10 bases match TRBD2. Losses at the gene ends were 5 bases for V and 2 bases for J; bases not matched to a gene: 7. Germline CDR1 MNHEY, CDR2 SMNVEV (reference sequence). The CDR3 runs 16 residues. CDR3 sequence: CASSPYSGRLTDTQYF. For the CDR3, the DNA is TGTGCCAGCAGTCCTTATAGCGGGAGGCTCACAGATACGCAGTATTTT.

The chain carries TRBV10-3 and TRBJ2-2; 10 positions match TRBD2. Germline loops: CDR1 ENHRY, CDR2 SYGVKD. This CDR3 contains 15 residues. The ends lost 4 bases at V and 7 bases at J; junction bases unmatched: 6. The CDR3 sequence: CAISASSGSSGELFF. CDR3 DNA: TGTGCCATCAGTGCTTCTAGCGGGAGTAGCGGGGAGCTGTTTTTT.

The sample holds many counts of this clonotype. The CDR3 bases are TGTGCCAGCAGTTTTGATCGTCTAGACACTAGCACAGATACGCAGTATTTT. Amino acids: CASSFDRLDTSTDTQYF. The J gene is TRBJ2-3, the V gene TRBV28; D not certain. V was pared by 3 bases and J by 0 bases, with 16 bases between. The V gene's germline CDR1 is MDHEN and CDR2 SYDVKM. CDR3 length: 17 residues.